The 25 T cell receptor beta chains below come from one sample, sequenced in a study of breast tumors, draining lymph nodes, adjacent tissues. MiXCR, run by TCRdb on the multiplex PCR reads, gives a single entry per CDR3 protein. The sample lists approximately 140,000 distinct CDR3 sequences, approximately 29% occurring once. The lymph nodes were axillary draining lymph nodes from breast cancer patients. Sequenced material: axillary lymph node tissue. The receptors originated from a female donor with breast cancer. Some clones in this sample may be carry-over from other donors' samples.

This clonotype has a single count. The junction departs from the called germline gene at one end, perhaps through a read error. This chain links TRBV5-5 with TRBJ1-1, with 9 bases lining up with TRBD1. This CDR3 has 14 amino acids. The germline CDR1 and CDR2 sequences are SGHKS and YYEKEE (reference sequence). CDR3 in amino acids: CASRRDRAFTEAFF. The CDR3 bases are TGCGCCAGCAGACGGGACAGGGCCTTCACTGAAGCTTTCTTT.

This clonotype was detected many times. This chain links TRBV7-9 with TRBJ2-7, with TRBD1 identical over 8 bases. In germline, CDR1 is SEHNR, CDR2 FQNEAQ (reference sequence). The CDR3 totals 13 residues. After removal of 5 bases from V and 1 base from J, the junction contained 1 base not matched to a gene. CDR3 residues: CASSRQGSYEQYV. For the CDR3, the DNA is TGTGCCAGCAGCCGACAGGGGTCCTACGAGCAGTACGTC.

The rearrangement joins TRBV24-1 to TRBJ2-5, with TRBD1 matching 7 bases. This CDR3 comprises 15 residues. Germline-derived CDR1 and CDR2 are KGHDR and SFDVKD. J gave up 5 bases and V 6 bases, and 11 bases lay outside the gene matches. CDR3: CATSLPSRGYETQYF. DNA for the CDR3: TGTGCCACCAGTTTGCCTAGCAGGGGGTACGAGACCCAGTACTTC.

The chain carries TRBV25-1 and TRBJ1-2, with D uncertain. V was cut by 1 base and J by 6 bases, with 6 bases left in between. Germline V gene sequence: CDR1 MGHDK, CDR2 SYGVNS. CDR3 size: 12 residues. The CDR3 nucleotides read TGTGCCAGCAGTGAATTTGTTAATGGCTACACCTTC. Its protein product is CASSEFVNGYTF.

This clonotype was observed a handful of times. This may come from a read error, since a much larger clone is one base off. This chain joins TRBV12-3 or TRBV12-4 and TRBJ2-3; 7 bases match TRBD2. The length of the CDR3 is 15 residues. The J segment lost 2 bases and the V segment lost 3 bases, leaving 5 bases of the junction unmatched. CDR3 DNA sequence: TGTGCCAGCAGTTTCCGCAGCGGGAACACAGATACGCAGTATTTT. Residues: CASSFRSGNTDTQYF.

There are many counts of this clonotype. The V gene is TRBV3-1, the J gene TRBJ2-2, with a tentative D call TRBD2 (7 bases). Germline CDR1 is LGHDT and CDR2 is YNNKEL (reference sequence). With 7 bases removed from V and 0 bases from J, the gap between germline ends came to 12 bases. The CDR3 runs 15 residues. The CDR3 loop is CASTRGAPNTGELFF. In DNA form, the CDR3 reads TGTGCCAGCACACGGGGGGCACCGAACACCGGGGAGCTGTTTTTT.

This clonotype has a count of ten or more. This chain connects TRBV6-5 to TRBJ2-1; 7 positions match TRBD1. The ends lost 0 bases at V and 9 bases at J; junction bases unmatched: 8. Per germline, CDR1 MNHEY and CDR2 SVGAGI. This CDR3 spans 15 amino acids. In DNA form, the CDR3 reads TGTGCCAGCAGTTACTCGATGACAGGGAGTACTGAGCAGTTCTTC. It translates to CASSYSMTGSTEQFF.

The chain couples TRBV7-3 to TRBJ2-5; 7 bases match TRBD1. The V and J ends lost 5 bases and 1 base, in that order; junction bases with no gene match: 7. The CDR3 extends over 15 amino acids. Germline CDR1 is SGHTA and CDR2 is FQGTGA. CDR3 sequence reads: CASSAPGTVQETQYF. CDR3 DNA sequence: TGTGCCAGCAGCGCCCCCGGGACAGTCCAAGAGACCCAGTACTTC.

V usage is TRBV20-1 and J usage is TRBJ2-7, with a tentative D call TRBD1 (5 bases). V was shortened by 3 bases and J by 9 bases, with 18 bases between the two germline ends. The length of the CDR3 is 13 residues. CDR1 is DFQATT, CDR2 SNEGSKA, per germline (reference sequence). Written as DNA, the CDR3 is TGCAGTGCTAGGGATCTCCAAGGGGCCGCGCAGTACGTC. Its protein is CSARDLQGAAQYV.

Concerning this clonotype: A junction end diverges from the germline sequence, so it may reflect a read error. The J gene is TRBJ1-4, the V gene TRBV7-8; no definite D call. This CDR3 is 16 amino acids long. Germline V CDR1 and CDR2: SGHVS, FQNEAQ. Written as DNA, the CDR3 is TGTGCCGGCAGCCCCAGTGTAGGAGCAACTAATGAAAAACTGTTTTTT. It codes for CAGSPSVGATNEKLFF.

About this clonotype: Here the CDR3 omits its conserved ending phenylalanine or tryptophan, so a read error is the likely source. The DNA is left out, because the CDR3 cannot be placed on it with certainty; the CDR3 is given as TCRdb lists it. J is TRBJ1-3 and V is TRBV19. Per the germline V gene, CDR1 is LNHDA and CDR2 is SQIVND (reference sequence). The length of the CDR3 is 15 amino acids, counting both ends. CDR3 loop: CASSIDAESGNTMYC.

This clonotype was recorded at least ten times. V is TRBV19 and J is TRBJ2-1, with a tentative D call TRBD2 (5 bases). Germline V CDR1 and CDR2: LNHDA, SQIVND (reference sequence). The CDR3 sequence is 15 residues long. Trimming took 4 bases from V and 8 from J, leaving 18 bases between them. The CDR3 loop reads CASSTPDGISDEQFF. The CDR3 coding sequence is TGTGCCAGTAGTACCCCGGACGGAATTAGCGATGAGCAGTTCTTC.

This clonotype came up many times. The chain carries TRBV2 and TRBJ2-2, with D perhaps TRBD1 (6 bases). V lost 7 bases and J 6 bases, leaving 15 bases between the germline ends. The CDR3 extends over 14 amino acids. Per germline, CDR1 SNHLY and CDR2 FYNNEI. CDR3 region: CASKRYRDAGELFF. The DNA of the CDR3 is TGTGCCAGCAAGCGCTACAGGGACGCCGGGGAGCTGTTTTTT.

The chain joins TRBV6-2 or TRBV6-3 to TRBJ1-3; D is ambiguous. Germline CDR1 reads MNHEY; CDR2 reads SVGEGT. CDR3 length: 15 residues. Trimming removed 2 bases from V and 0 bases from J, with 8 bases in between. The CDR3 loop is CASSYVSSSGNTIYF. The CDR3 bases are TGTGCCAGCAGTTACGTTTCGAGCTCTGGAAACACCATATATTTT.

About this clonotype: Possible read error: a much larger clone is one base away. This chain uses TRBV6-6 with TRBJ1-3; TRBD1 aligns across 9 bases. Germline values: CDR1 MNHNY, CDR2 SVGAGI (reference sequence). This CDR3 contains 16 residues. With V trimmed by 5 bases and J by 7 bases, 12 bases remained unmatched. The CDR3 is CASSHGDRDSGNTIYF. Here the CDR3 DNA reads TGTGCCAGCAGTCACGGGGACAGGGACAGTGGGAACACCATATATTTT.

This chain joins TRBV7-2 and TRBJ1-4; a weak D match, TRBD1 (5 bases). The CDR3 covers 19 residues. Germline CDR1 SGHTA, CDR2 FQGNSA. The V end lost 0 bases, the J end lost 3 bases, and 20 bases lay between the germline ends. DNA for the CDR3: TGTGCCAGCAGCTTAGCGGGGTTGGGCAGGGCGGGGGCTAATGAAAAACTGTTTTTT. Translated, it gives CASSLAGLGRAGANEKLFF.

This clonotype was seen ten or more times. The V and J genes are TRBV7-2 and TRBJ1-3; no clear D gene. Trimming shortened V by 2 bases and J by 6 bases, and 8 bases separated the two germline ends. CDR1 is SGHTA, CDR2 FQGNSA, per germline. This CDR3 spans 13 amino acids. CDR3 loop: CASSLFGINTIYF. The CDR3 nucleotides are TGTGCCAGCAGCTTATTTGGCATAAACACCATATATTTT.

In this sample, this clonotype turned up many times. The chain is built from TRBV5-1 and TRBJ2-7, with 9 nucleotides matching TRBD1. Germline V gene sequence: CDR1 SGHRS, CDR2 YFSETQ. The CDR3 runs 15 residues. V was clipped by 5 bases and J by 3 bases; unmatched bases: 9. The DNA of the CDR3 is TGCGCCAGCAGGGATCTCGGGACAGGGTTCTACGAGCAGTACTTC. This gives the protein CASRDLGTGFYEQYF.

The rearrangement joins TRBV9 to TRBJ2-7, with D possibly matching TRBD2 (6 bases). Germline CDR1 reads SGDLS; CDR2 reads YYNGEE. V lost 4 bases, J lost 2 bases, and 16 bases lay in between. There are 15 residues in the CDR3. The CDR3 DNA reads as TGTGCCAGCAGCCCCCGGGACTTTCTCCCCTACGAGCAGTACTTC. It translates to CASSPRDFLPYEQYF.

This clonotype was picked up many times. For the CDR3, the DNA is TGCAGTGCTTCAAGACAAATCACAGATACGCAGTATTTT. Translation gives CSASRQITDTQYF. The chain employs TRBV20-1 and TRBJ2-3, with D uncertain. With 5 bases removed from V and 2 bases from J, the gap between germline ends came to 11 bases. This CDR3 spans 13 amino acids. CDR1 DFQATT and CDR2 SNEGSKA come from the germline V gene (reference sequence).

This clonotype was detected many times. This sequence joins TRBV6-6 and TRBJ1-3; 7 bases are shared with TRBD1. V lost 5 bases and J lost 6; bases outside the gene matches: 7. The CDR3 is made up of 14 amino acids. Per germline, CDR1 MNHNY and CDR2 SVGAGI (reference sequence). The CDR3 bases are TGTGCCAGCAGTCAGGGGGGCCCCGAAAACACCATATATTTT. This encodes CASSQGGPENTIYF.

Only a few counts were recorded for this clonotype. V usage is TRBV12-5 and J usage is TRBJ2-2; 8 bases fit TRBD1. The germline V gene has CDR1 LGHNT and CDR2 FRNRAP. This CDR3 has 17 amino acids. The ends lost 3 bases at V and 2 bases at J; junction bases unmatched: 8. The CDR3: CASGFLSTGDNTGELFF. CDR3 DNA: TGTGCTAGTGGTTTCCTATCGACAGGGGATAACACCGGGGAGCTGTTTTTT.

This clonotype has only a few counts. A much larger clone differs from this one at a single base, so this may be a read error. The chain has TRBV6-5 and TRBJ1-2, with D unclear. The germline V gene has CDR1 MNHEY and CDR2 SVGAGI. The CDR3 runs 13 residues. The CDR3 nucleotides read TGTGCCAGCGGTTACTCGATCTCCCGGGGCTACACCTTC. This codes for CASGYSISRGYTF.

This clonotype appeared many times. The J gene is TRBJ1-5, the V gene TRBV24-1, with a possible D match to TRBD1 (5 bases). CDR3 size: 19 residues. V gave up 1 base and J gave up 3 bases, with 21 bases separating them. CDR1 is KGHDR, CDR2 SFDVKD, per germline. The CDR3 DNA reads as TGTGCCACCAGTGATTTACCCCCGATCCGACAGACTAACAATCAGCCCCAGCATTTT. Translating gives CATSDLPPIRQTNNQPQHF.

This clonotype was observed at least ten times. The chain has TRBV18 and TRBJ1-6; D gene unclear. Looked up from germline, CDR1 is KGHSH and CDR2 is LQKENI. This CDR3 spans 16 amino acids. V was clipped by 1 base and J by 9 bases, with 16 bases between them. In DNA, the CDR3 is TGTGCCAGCTCACCACAGCCGCCCTGGGATGGTTCACCCCTCCACTTT. Its translation is CASSPQPPWDGSPLHF.